The TCR beta chain under discussion was sequenced for a study of blood T cell repertoires in COVID-19. Overall study context: Sites across the United States, Italy and Spain contributed samples from acute and convalescent COVID-19. PBMCs, B-cell-depleted T cells, or T cells were the source of the cDNA or gDNA that made up the material.

Produced via immunoSEQ multiplex PCR; TCRdb's table is partial and in-frame only. The sample has about 140,000 clones, around 83% seen once. Germline V lookup: CDR1 MNHEY, CDR2 SMNVEV (reference sequence). The CDR3 consists of 16 residues. J gave up 3 bases and V 6 bases, and 8 bases lay outside the gene matches. Sequenced input: peripheral blood. The V gene is TRBV27, the J gene TRBJ2-1; the match to TRBD2 covers 10 bases. This TCR was recovered from a woman aged 55 to 70 with acute or convalescent COVID-19. CDR3 protein: CASSPFGLAVYNEQFF. DNA for the CDR3: TGTGCCAGCAGCCCGTTCGGACTAGCGGTCTACAATGAGCAGTTCTTC.